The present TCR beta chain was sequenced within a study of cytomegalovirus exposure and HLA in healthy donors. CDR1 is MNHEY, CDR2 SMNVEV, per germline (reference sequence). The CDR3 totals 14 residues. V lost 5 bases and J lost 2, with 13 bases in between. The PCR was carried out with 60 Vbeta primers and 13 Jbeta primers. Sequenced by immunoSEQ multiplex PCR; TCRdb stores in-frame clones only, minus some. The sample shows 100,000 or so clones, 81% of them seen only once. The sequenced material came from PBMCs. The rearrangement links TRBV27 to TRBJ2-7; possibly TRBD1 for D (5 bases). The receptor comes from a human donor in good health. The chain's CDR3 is CASSPTDRAYEQYF. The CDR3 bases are TGTGCCAGCAGTCCAACCGACAGAGCCTACGAGCAGTACTTC.